What follows are 14 T cell receptor beta chains derived from one specimen sequenced in a study of T cells in Graves' hyperthyroidism and ophthalmopathy. There were TCR beta CDR3 regions amplified from RNA transcripts. The TCR CDR3 first-round RT-PCR relied on the HTBI primer set. One entry per CDR3 protein, called by TCRdb with MiXCR from the multiplex PCR reads. Among around 450,000 distinct CDR3 sequences listed, 15% to 19% were seen once. The sequenced sample consisted of blood. These receptor sequences come from a woman aged 18-35 years with Graves' hyperthyroidism.

This clonotype was observed a few times. V gene TRBV19 combines with J gene TRBJ1-2; 8 nucleotides agree with TRBD1. This CDR3 comprises 13 residues. Germline V lookup: CDR1 LNHDA, CDR2 SQIVND (reference sequence). J lost 5 bases, V lost 5 bases, and 4 bases had no gene match. DNA for the CDR3: TGTGCCAGTAGTTCGACAGGGGAATATGGCTACACCTTC. As protein: CASSSTGEYGYTF.

In its sample, this clonotype was seen many times. The chain links TRBV20-1 to TRBJ2-1; 10 bases line up with TRBD2. V dropped 1 base and J dropped 7; count of bases not matched to a gene: 7. The V gene's germline CDR1 is DFQATT and CDR2 SNEGSKA (reference sequence). The length of the CDR3 is 15 residues. CDR3 sequence reads: CSARASGSPGNEQFF. For the CDR3, the DNA is TGCAGTGCTAGAGCTAGCGGGAGCCCTGGGAATGAGCAGTTCTTC.

This clonotype was observed at least ten times. The V gene is TRBV2, the J gene TRBJ2-2; D is undetermined. V lost 3 bases to trimming and J lost 4 bases, with 12 bases between them. This CDR3 is built from 15 residues. The germline gives CDR1 SNHLY, CDR2 FYNNEI. The CDR3 reads CASSEISLPTGELFF. In DNA form, the CDR3 reads TGTGCCAGCAGTGAGATTAGCCTCCCCACCGGGGAGCTGTTTTTT.

This clonotype was found many times. The chain has TRBV7-8 and TRBJ2-3; 7 bases are shared with TRBD1. The germline CDR1 and CDR2 sequences are SGHVS and FQNEAQ. The CDR3 extends over 16 amino acids. V lost 4 bases, J lost 3 bases, and 10 bases stayed unmatched. The CDR3 reads CASSYEQGLRTDTQYF. For the CDR3, the DNA is TGTGCCAGCAGCTACGAACAGGGGCTCCGGACAGATACGCAGTATTTT.

The genes are TRBV4-1 and TRBJ2-7; no definite D call. The CDR3 consists of 13 residues. Germline CDR1 MGHRA, CDR2 YSYEKL. V was trimmed by 0 bases and J by 4 bases, leaving 7 bases between them. The CDR3 DNA sequence: TGCGCCAGCAGCCAAGAAGTGGTGTACGAGCAGTACTTC. Translating it yields CASSQEVVYEQYF.

This clonotype was counted ten times or more. J is TRBJ2-4 and V is TRBV20-1; 14 positions match TRBD2. Germline V gene data show CDR1 as DFQATT and CDR2 as SNEGSKA (reference sequence). The V segment lost 6 bases and the J segment 6 bases; nucleotides outside the gene matches: 7. The CDR3 contains 15 residues. This chain's CDR3 is CSASQGLAGVNIQYF. CDR3 sequence (DNA): TGCAGTGCCTCCCAGGGACTAGCGGGGGTAAACATTCAGTACTTC.

The rearrangement joins TRBV7-2 to TRBJ1-2, with 7 nucleotides matching TRBD1. CDR1 is SGHTA, CDR2 FQGNSA, per germline. CDR3 length: 15 residues. The V and J ends lost 5 bases and 2 bases, in that order; junction bases with no gene match: 8. The CDR3, as DNA: TGTGCCAGCAGCCCCTCCGAGACAGGGAACTATGGCTACACCTTC. Protein product: CASSPSETGNYGYTF.

This clonotype was detected many times. CDR3 coding DNA: TGCAGCGTTGGGATCGGGACTAGCGGGTATAGCTCCTACGAGCAGTACTTC. Its protein product is CSVGIGTSGYSSYEQYF. This chain joins TRBV29-1 and TRBJ2-7, with TRBD2 matching over 12 bases. The CDR3 runs 17 residues. After removal of 4 bases from V and 0 bases from J, the junction contained 10 bases not matched to a gene. From germline, CDR1 is SQVTM and CDR2 ANQGSEA.

This clonotype came up many times. The chain recombines TRBV27 with TRBJ2-7; 12 nucleotides agree with TRBD2. Unmatched junction bases numbered 5, after V lost 1 base and J lost 4 bases. The germline V gene has CDR1 MNHEY and CDR2 SMNVEV (reference sequence). This CDR3 is built from 16 residues. The CDR3 spells CASSLFPSGRVYEQYF. The CDR3 coding sequence is TGTGCCAGCAGTTTATTCCCTAGCGGGAGGGTGTACGAGCAGTACTTC.

The table lists this clonotype with a few counts. The J gene is TRBJ2-5, the V gene TRBV5-1; D gene uncertain. CDR1 and CDR2 (germline): SGHRS, YFSETQ. The CDR3 is 15 residues long. V was shortened by 0 bases and J by 5 bases, with 14 bases between the two germline ends. CDR3 bases: TGCGCCAGCAGCTTGGAGCCACGAAGGACCGAGACCCAGTACTTC. Translating it yields CASSLEPRRTETQYF.

In this sample, this clonotype turned up many times. The chain has TRBV6-5 and TRBJ2-1, with unresolved D. Trimming left V 0 bases short and J 0 bases short, with 12 bases between. The germline V gene has CDR1 MNHEY and CDR2 SVGAGI. The CDR3 totals 17 residues. CDR3 nucleotide sequence: TGTGCCAGCAGTTACTCGAGGAGCGTCCTCTCCTACAATGAGCAGTTCTTC. Translating gives CASSYSRSVLSYNEQFF.

The chain links TRBV28 to TRBJ2-7; perhaps D is TRBD1 or TRBD2 (6 bases each). This CDR3 comprises 14 residues. V dropped 2 bases and J dropped 4 bases, with 12 bases sitting between them. Germline CDR1 reads MDHEN; CDR2 reads SYDVKM. CDR3 region: CASSLGGRVYEQYF. The CDR3 nucleotides are TGTGCCAGCAGTTTAGGGGGGCGCGTTTACGAGCAGTACTTC.

This clonotype was picked up a small number of times. This chain connects TRBV5-1 to TRBJ2-3; TRBD1 might be the D (5 bases). Trimming took off 0 bases at V and 3 bases at J, with 14 bases between the two ends. Per the germline V gene, CDR1 is SGHRS and CDR2 is YFSETQ. CDR3 size: 16 residues. CDR3 bases: TGCGCCAGCAGCTTGGCCGTCAGGGTGGAGACAGATACGCAGTATTTT. This sequence encodes CASSLAVRVETDTQYF.

This clonotype was observed many times. The chain is built from TRBV28 and TRBJ2-7; TRBD1 agrees at 7 bases. The germline V gene encodes CDR1 MDHEN and CDR2 SYDVKM. V shed 5 bases and J 6 bases; nucleotides not matched to a gene: 4. The CDR3 is 12 residues long. Here the CDR3 DNA reads TGTGCCAGCAGTCGACAGGGTCCCGAGCAGTACTTC. It is translated as CASSRQGPEQYF. The full variable domain, its missing parts supplied by reference TRBV28 and TRBJ2-7, is DVKVTQSSRYLVKRTGEKVFLECVQDMDHENMFWYRQDPGLGLRLIYFSYDVKMKEKGDIPEGYSVSREKKERFSLILESASTNQTSMYLCASSRQGPEQYFGPGTRLTVT.